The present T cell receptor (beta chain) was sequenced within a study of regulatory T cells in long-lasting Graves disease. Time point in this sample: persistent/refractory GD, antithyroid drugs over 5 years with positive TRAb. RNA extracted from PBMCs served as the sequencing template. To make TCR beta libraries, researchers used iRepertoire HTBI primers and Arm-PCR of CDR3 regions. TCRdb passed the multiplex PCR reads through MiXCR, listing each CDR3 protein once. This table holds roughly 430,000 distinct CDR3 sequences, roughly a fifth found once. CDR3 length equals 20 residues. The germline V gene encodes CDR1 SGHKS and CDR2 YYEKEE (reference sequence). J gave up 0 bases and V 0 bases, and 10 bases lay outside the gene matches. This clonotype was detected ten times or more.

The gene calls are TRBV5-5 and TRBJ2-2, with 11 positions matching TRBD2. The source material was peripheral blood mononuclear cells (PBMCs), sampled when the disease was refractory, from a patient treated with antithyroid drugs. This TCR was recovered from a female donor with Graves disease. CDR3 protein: CASSLVALAGGTPNTGELFF. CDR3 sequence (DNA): TGTGCCAGCAGCTTGGTTGCGCTAGCGGGAGGAACGCCGAACACCGGGGAGCTGTTTTTT. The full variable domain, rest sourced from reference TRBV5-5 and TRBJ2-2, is DAGVTQSPTHLIKTRGQQVTLRCSPISGHKSVSWYQQVLGQGPQFIFQYYEKEERGRGNFPDRFSARQFPNYSSELNVNALLLGDSALYLCASSLVALAGGTPNTGELFFGEGSRLTVL.